This entry concerns a single TCR beta chain. Its target antigen remains unknown. No base quality information exists; no much larger clone differs at one position. V is pared back by 4 bases and J by 1 base, with 11 bases lying between the germline termini. The germline V gene (reference sequence) sets CDR1 to SEHNR and CDR2 to FQNEAQ. CDR3 length: 15 amino acids, cysteine to phenylalanine. The only DNA kept is the CDR3, 45 bases in frame from the first base. TCRB CDR3 sequencing used the immunoSEQ assay on genomic DNA. The study's own analysis went as follows. Only productive TCRB rearrangements were included in the analyses. Clonality was expressed as a Shannon entropy-based productive clonality index, with each clone defined by a unique TCRB CDR3 sequence. The template counts of each clone relative to the total templates per sample were used to calculate repertoire overlap between two samples. Flow cytometry-measured V-gene usage correlated with V-gene usage from TCRB sequencing, with a Spearman r of approximately 0.6. The source is immuneACCESS, and TCRdb retained only in-frame sequences with V and J called. Part of the clones is not carried over; for the studies checked, unresolved V genes explain less than half of this, and the remainder is unexplained. The DNA was the basis for D and trimming; V, J and clone size are from that table. Recorded for this sample are 19,000 or so clones; about 70% of them occurred a single time. The ten largest clones represent approximately 20% of the sample.

With a median age of 56 years (range roughly 20-75) and approximately 53% female, the healthy controls consisted of about 21 blood donors whose buffy coats were used. CD4+ and CD8+ cells were isolated by positive magnetic bead selection on an AutoMACS, and purity was checked by flow cytometry. Ficoll-Paque PLUS density gradient separation was used to isolate peripheral blood mononuclear cells. Nucleospin Tissue or Tissue XS kits were used to extract DNA from CD4-enriched, CD8-enriched or PBMC samples, and a Qubit 2.0 fluorometer was used for quantification. These data come from a study of somatic mutations in cytotoxic T cells in rheumatoid arthritis (dated by TCRdb to 2016 to 2017). Regarding the study in general: Some T-cell populations stained with V beta antibodies were sorted by flow on a FACSAria II or Sony SH800 to nearly 100% purity, with sorted V beta1+ cells additionally subjected to TCRB sequencing. To characterize clonality, the study used TCRB deep sequencing while asking whether somatic mutations are carried by expanded CD8+ T-cell clones in newly diagnosed, untreated rheumatoid arthritis. A total of 65 or so rheumatoid arthritis patients and 20 or so healthy controls underwent TCRB deep sequencing. Patients and controls did not essentially differ in median age, which was nearly identical between the groups. On the study overall, not on this receptor specifically: CD8+ T-cell clonality in rheumatoid arthritis patients was not significantly different from that in age-matched healthy controls. In 8 out of 65 patients, more than 20% of CD8+ cells belonged to the largest CD8+ clone, while several identical CD8+ TCRB sequences were shared between blood and synovial fluid. It was unknown which antigens the expanded CD8+ clones targeted, and their absence from virus-specific databases did not exclude viral specificity. The finding that TRBV07 was slightly underrepresented in patients was left unadjusted for multiple comparisons. Healthy controls showed no age-related increase in CD8+ clonality, whereas patients did (Spearman r=0.49).

The clonotype comes from a woman in her sixties in good health. Sequencing input: CD8+ T cells sorted from blood. Recombination connected TRBV7-9 to TRBJ1-5, and TRBD1 may be the D gene, going by 5 matching bases. The CDR3 region has the sequence CASSSGTQSNQPQHF. In nucleotides, the sequence is TGTGCCAGCAGCTCAGGGACCCAGAGCAATCAGCCCCAGCATTTT.